These 26 T cell receptor beta chains came from one sample sequenced in a study of T cell repertoires in cytomegalovirus infection. For these receptors, no antigen is known. One entry per CDR3 protein results from TCRdb running MiXCR on the reads. The sample includes around 110,000 distinct CDR3 sequences, over 9.5% of them seen just once. The sequencing sample was made of PBMCs, sequenced either directly or after in vitro stimulation (not recorded which). The receptors come from a human donor in good health (CMV status not recorded). Some clones in this sample may be carry-over from other donors' samples.

The chain employs TRBV5-1 and TRBJ2-1, with TRBD2 identical over 14 bases. There are 17 residues in the CDR3. The junction had 4 bases not matched to a gene; V was cut back by 4 bases and J by 1 base. Germline V CDR1 and CDR2: SGHRS, YFSETQ. In nucleotides, the CDR3 is TGCGCCAGCAGCCAGGGACTAGCGGGAGATTCCTACAATGAGCAGTTCTTC. Translated, it gives CASSQGLAGDSYNEQFF.

The sample holds many counts of this clonotype. The J gene is TRBJ1-3, the V gene TRBV7-8; 8 positions agree with TRBD1. Germline lookup yields CDR1 SGHVS and CDR2 FQNEAQ. J lost 14 bases, V lost 4 bases, and 10 bases had no gene match. The CDR3 consists of 13 residues. The CDR3 DNA sequence: TGTGCCAGCAGCTACGGGACAGGCTTGGGGCTATATTTT. This codes for CASSYGTGLGLYF. Together with reference TRBV7-8 and TRBJ1-3, the CDR3 gives the full variable domain: GAGVSQSPRYKVAKRGQDVALRCDPISGHVSLFWYQQALGQGPEFLTYFQNEAQLDKSGLPSDRFFAERPEGSVSTLKIQRTQQEDSAVYLCASSYGTGLGLYFGEGSWLTVV.

This clonotype was recorded many times. V and J are TRBV7-3 and TRBJ1-2; TRBD1 matches at 7 bases. The CDR3 is 15 amino acids. The germline V gene encodes CDR1 SGHTA and CDR2 FQGTGA. J was trimmed by 2 bases and V by 5 bases; bases with no gene match: 8. CDR3 in amino acids: CASSKGQPGNYGYTF. The CDR3 DNA is TGTGCCAGCAGCAAGGGACAGCCAGGGAACTATGGCTACACCTTC.

By share, this clonotype ranks as hyperexpanded. The chain carries TRBV5-1 and TRBJ2-1; 8 positions match TRBD2. Germline lookup yields CDR1 SGHRS and CDR2 YFSETQ. The V and J ends lost 1 base and 8 bases, in that order; junction bases with no gene match: 11. This CDR3 comprises 16 residues. CDR3 sequence (DNA): TGCGCCAGCAGCTTGAACGTCCGGGAGGGCCTCGATGAGCAGTTCTTC. This sequence encodes CASSLNVREGLDEQFF. Supplemented by reference TRBV5-1 and TRBJ2-1, the full variable domain reads KAGVTQTPRYLIKTRGQQVTLSCSPISGHRSVSWYQQTPGQGLQFLFEYFSETQRNKGNFPGRFSGRQFSNSRSEMNVSTLELGDSALYLCASSLNVREGLDEQFFGPGTRLTVL.

The chain carries TRBV28 and TRBJ1-2; 7 positions agree with TRBD1. This CDR3 contains 15 residues. Germline CDR1 and CDR2: MDHEN and SYDVKM. With 7 bases clipped from V and 4 bases from J, the junction kept 12 bases outside the gene matches. This chain's CDR3 is CASIGPRDSFYGYTF. CDR3 nucleotides: TGTGCCAGCATCGGCCCCCGGGACAGCTTCTATGGCTACACCTTC.

The chain couples TRBV11-1 to TRBJ2-3, with 10 bases that match TRBD1. The CDR3 is made up of 15 amino acids. Losses at the gene ends were 5 bases for V and 4 bases for J; bases not matched to a gene: 6. Germline assignment: CDR1 SGHAT and CDR2 FQDESV (reference sequence). CDR3 protein: CASSNRDRGSDTQYF. As DNA, the CDR3 is TGTGCCAGCAGCAACCGGGACAGGGGTTCAGATACGCAGTATTTT. Full variable domain (missing parts from reference TRBV11-1 and TRBJ2-3): EAEVAQSPRYKITEKSQAVAFWCDPISGHATLYWYRQILGQGPELLVQFQDESVVDDSQLPKDRFSAERLKGVDSTLKIQPAELGDSAMYLCASSNRDRGSDTQYFGPGTRLTVL.

This chain joins TRBV6-6 and TRBJ2-7; TRBD2 agrees at 11 bases. This CDR3 has 16 residues. Germline loops: CDR1 MNHNY, CDR2 SVGAGI (reference sequence). V lost 0 bases to trimming and J lost 4 bases; unmatched junction nucleotides: 5. CDR3 sequence: CASSYSAGTSGYEQYV. The DNA of the CDR3 is TGTGCCAGCAGTTACTCAGCCGGGACTAGCGGATACGAGCAGTACGTC.

V is TRBV6-4 and J is TRBJ2-1; D tentatively reads TRBD1 or TRBD2 (6 bases each). Trimming stripped 4 bases from V and 5 bases from J, with 12 bases between. The CDR3 is 14 amino acids. CDR1 is MRHNA and CDR2 is SNTAGT in the germline V gene. CDR3 sequence reads: CASSVRGENNEQFF. As DNA, the CDR3 is TGTGCCAGCAGTGTTAGGGGGGAAAACAATGAGCAGTTCTTC.

This clonotype was observed many times. The gene calls are TRBV28 and TRBJ2-1; TRBD1 is a possible D gene (5 bases). The CDR3 totals 16 residues. Germline CDR1 MDHEN, CDR2 SYDVKM. Trimming stripped 5 bases from V and 0 bases from J, with 14 bases between. The CDR3 sequence: CASSPHRSSSYNEQFF. CDR3 bases: TGTGCCAGCAGTCCGCACAGGTCTAGCTCCTACAATGAGCAGTTCTTC.

This clonotype was counted at least ten times. V usage is TRBV11-3 and J usage is TRBJ2-1, with 8 bases lining up with TRBD2. Trimming removed 1 base from V and 6 bases from J; junction bases left unmatched: 14. CDR3 length equals 18 residues. Germline CDR1 SGHNT, CDR2 YENEEA. The CDR3 nucleotides read TGTGCCAGCAGCTTAGGCGTAGCGGGGACGAGGAGGGGCAATGAGCAGTTCTTC. Translated: CASSLGVAGTRRGNEQFF.

The sample holds many counts of this clonotype. The chain employs TRBV6-5 and TRBJ1-2; no reliable D call. Trimming removed 0 bases from V and 2 bases from J, with 13 bases in between. The CDR3 totals 16 residues. CDR1 is MNHEY, CDR2 SVGAGI, per germline. The CDR3 loop is CASSYSPSQWNYGYTF. The DNA of the CDR3 is TGTGCCAGCAGTTACTCGCCGTCCCAATGGAACTATGGCTACACCTTC.

This clonotype has just a few counts. The chain combines TRBV20-1 with TRBJ2-5; D assignment may be TRBD1 or TRBD2 (5 bases each). This CDR3 comprises 12 residues. The germline V and J ends were trimmed by 3 bases and 6 bases, with 11 bases remaining between them. Germline V CDR1 and CDR2: DFQATT, SNEGSKA (reference sequence). Here the CDR3 DNA reads TGCAGTGCTAGGAGTAGGGGACAGACCCAGTACTTC. Its protein is CSARSRGQTQYF.

This clonotype was seen ten or more times. V is TRBV27 and J is TRBJ2-5; 8 bases match TRBD1. Germline values: CDR1 MNHEY, CDR2 SMNVEV (reference sequence). CDR3 size: 15 residues. V gave up 2 bases and J gave up 2 bases; unmatched junction bases: 4. The CDR3 here is CASSLGTGTQETQYF. The CDR3 bases are TGTGCCAGCAGTTTAGGGACAGGTACACAAGAGACCCAGTACTTC.

There are many counts of this clonotype. J is TRBJ2-1 and V is TRBV6-2 or TRBV6-3; TRBD2 agrees at 9 bases. The V gene's germline CDR1 is MNHEY and CDR2 SVGEGT. The CDR3 spans 15 residues. Germline trimming cut 4 bases from V and 6 bases from J; bases unmatched to any gene: 7. The CDR3 sequence: CASSSLAGISNEQFF. The CDR3 region has the DNA TGTGCCAGCAGTTCCCTAGCGGGAATATCCAATGAGCAGTTCTTC.

In this sample, this clonotype turned up a few times. The chain couples TRBV19 to TRBJ1-1, with D tentatively TRBD1 (5 bases). Germline V CDR1 and CDR2: LNHDA, SQIVND (reference sequence). Trimming stripped 6 bases from V and 7 bases from J, with 18 bases between. The CDR3 length is 14 residues. The CDR3 DNA follows: TGTGCCAGTAGAAACCGTATATCCGACAGTGAAGCTTTCTTT. It is translated as CASRNRISDSEAFF.

There are many counts of this clonotype. This chain joins TRBV6-1 and TRBJ1-2; 9 nucleotides align to TRBD1. Germline loops: CDR1 MNHNS, CDR2 SASEGT. The ends lost 4 bases at V and 4 bases at J; junction bases unmatched: 4. The CDR3 length is 14 residues. The CDR3, as DNA: TGTGCCAGCAGTGGGACAGGGGAAGGCTATGGCTACACCTTC. Translation gives CASSGTGEGYGYTF.

The chain joins TRBV20-1 to TRBJ2-1; 11 bases are a match to TRBD2. The V segment lost 5 bases and the J segment 8 bases; nucleotides outside the gene matches: 11. This CDR3 is 15 amino acids long. The V gene's germline CDR1 is DFQATT and CDR2 SNEGSKA (reference sequence). CDR3 sequence: CSAHQPSLAGDEQFF. Written as DNA, the CDR3 is TGCAGTGCTCACCAACCCTCACTAGCGGGAGATGAGCAGTTCTTC.

This clonotype was detected many times. The chain combines TRBV7-6 with TRBJ2-1, with D tentatively TRBD1 (5 bases). The CDR3 has 13 amino acids. Germline V gene sequence: CDR1 SGHVS, CDR2 FNYEAQ. The V end lost 4 bases, the J end lost 6 bases, and 10 bases lay between the germline ends. The CDR3 DNA sequence: TGTGCCAGCAGCTCCAGGGTACGCAATGAGCAGTTCTTC. Translated, it gives CASSSRVRNEQFF.

This clonotype appeared many times. V and J are TRBV7-6 and TRBJ2-7, with 11 bases identical to TRBD2. This CDR3 contains 14 residues. V gave up 6 bases and J gave up 5 bases; unmatched junction bases: 6. Germline V gene data show CDR1 as SGHVS and CDR2 as FNYEAQ. Here the CDR3 DNA reads TGTGCCAGCAGTTCTAGCGGGAGGTTCGACGAGCAGTACTTC. It codes for CASSSSGRFDEQYF.

The V and J genes are TRBV28 and TRBJ2-5; D is unclear. This CDR3 region has 12 residues. CDR1 and CDR2 (germline): MDHEN, SYDVKM. V was pared by 6 bases and J by 0 bases, with 5 bases between. CDR3: CASRDYQETQYF. The CDR3, as DNA: TGTGCCAGCAGGGATTACCAAGAGACCCAGTACTTC.

This clonotype was seen many times. This chain connects TRBV7-6 to TRBJ2-3, with TRBD2 identical over 7 bases. J gave up 0 bases and V 5 bases, and 8 bases lay outside the gene matches. The length of the CDR3 is 16 residues. Germline assignment: CDR1 SGHVS and CDR2 FNYEAQ. CDR3 region: CASSALAGTSTDTQYF. In nucleotides, the CDR3 is TGTGCCAGCAGCGCGTTAGCGGGTACTAGCACAGATACGCAGTATTTT.

Many counts were recorded for this clonotype. The CDR3 protein is CASSSIDRTNTEAFF. The CDR3 coding sequence is TGTGCCAGCAGTTCCATCGACAGGACGAACACTGAAGCTTTCTTT. The V gene is TRBV12-3 or TRBV12-4, the J gene TRBJ1-1, with D perhaps TRBD1 (6 bases). This CDR3 has 15 amino acids. V was trimmed by 4 bases and J by 1 base, leaving 13 bases between them.

This clonotype occurred a few times. The DNA of the CDR3 is TGTGCCAGCAGCTCTGCCGGGACTAGTATATTAGATACGCAGTATTTT. Translating gives CASSSAGTSILDTQYF. The chain recombines TRBV5-4 with TRBJ2-3; TRBD2 matches at 8 bases. Germline V gene data show CDR1 as SGHNT and CDR2 as YYREEE (reference sequence). CDR3 length: 16 residues. V lost 3 bases, J lost 5 bases, and 11 bases stayed unmatched. Full variable domain (missing parts from reference TRBV5-4 and TRBJ2-3): ETGVTQSPTHLIKTRGQQVTLRCSSQSGHNTVSWYQQALGQGPQFIFQYYREEENGRGNFPPRFSGLQFPNYSSELNVNALELDDSALYLCASSSAGTSILDTQYFGPGTRLTVL.

This chain connects TRBV7-8 to TRBJ2-7, with TRBD2 identical over 8 bases. Losses at the gene ends were 1 base for V and 9 bases for J; bases not matched to a gene: 2. This CDR3 has 12 residues. From germline, CDR1 is SGHVS and CDR2 FQNEAQ. CDR3 in DNA: TGTGCCAGCAGCTTAGACGGGGGGGGGCAGTACGTC. It translates to CASSLDGGGQYV.

This clonotype was counted at least ten times. The V gene is TRBV11-3, the J gene TRBJ2-2, with D unresolved. This CDR3 spans 12 amino acids. Per germline, CDR1 SGHNT and CDR2 YENEEA. V was clipped by 5 bases and J by 1 base, with 2 bases between them. In DNA form, the CDR3 reads TGTGCCAGCAGCGGGAACACCGGGGAGCTGTTTTTT. Protein sequence: CASSGNTGELFF.

CDR3 loop: CASSESTGGYYNEQFF. CDR3 coding DNA: TGTGCCAGCAGTGAATCAACAGGGGGCTACTACAATGAGCAGTTCTTC. The V and J genes are TRBV6-1 and TRBJ2-1, with 9 bases identical to TRBD1. The CDR3 totals 16 residues. V gave up 2 bases and J gave up 3 bases; unmatched junction bases: 5. The V gene's germline CDR1 is MNHNS and CDR2 SASEGT.